The 13 T cell receptor beta chains given below trace back to one sample, sequenced in a study of radiation and T cells in renal cell carcinoma. Specified time point: blood 2 weeks post-SBRT. As to treatment: 15 Gy SBRT to primary tumor, nephrectomy 4 weeks later. The table came from immunoSEQ multiplex PCR; TCRdb's copy has only in-frame clones and leaves some out. Among 150,000 or so clones listed, about nine tenths were seen once. The starting material was blood, obtained from a patient whose treatment included radiotherapy and nephrectomy. Source of these receptors: a woman aged 50 to 60 with renal cell carcinoma.

The chain joins TRBV7-9 to TRBJ2-2; D is possibly TRBD1 (6 bases). V was shortened by 6 bases and J by 4 bases, with 15 bases between the two germline ends. Germline CDR1 reads SEHNR; CDR2 reads FQNEAQ (reference sequence). CDR3 length equals 15 residues. CDR3 nucleotide sequence: TGTGCCAGCAGATTGGGCAGGGGTAGCACCGGGGAGCTGTTTTTT. Protein sequence: CASRLGRGSTGELFF. Variable domain in full (rest from reference TRBV7-9 and TRBJ2-2): DTGVSQNPRHKITKRGQNVTFRCDPISEHNRLYWYRQTLGQGPEFLTYFQNEAQLEKSRLLSDRFSAERPKGSFSTLEIQRTEQGDSAMYLCASRLGRGSTGELFFGEGSRLTVL.

The genes are TRBV5-1 and TRBJ2-7, with 8 bases matching TRBD1. The V segment lost 4 bases and the J segment 2 bases; nucleotides outside the gene matches: 5. CDR3 length equals 14 residues. Germline assignment: CDR1 SGHRS and CDR2 YFSETQ. The CDR3 spells CASSPRQGTYEQYF. The CDR3 DNA sequence: TGCGCCAGCAGCCCACGACAGGGGACCTACGAGCAGTACTTC.

V is TRBV6-4 and J is TRBJ2-2; D not resolved. This CDR3 spans 13 amino acids. Between the trimmed V and J ends, which lost 5 bases and 6 bases, there was a span of 10 bases. Germline CDR1 and CDR2: MRHNA and SNTAGT. CDR3 sequence: CASSPEVPGELFF. The DNA of the CDR3 is TGTGCCAGCAGTCCCGAGGTCCCCGGGGAGCTGTTTTTT.

This chain connects TRBV19 to TRBJ1-1, with a tentative D call TRBD1 (5 bases). Trimming pared 3 bases from V and 4 bases from J, leaving 12 bases between. Germline lookup yields CDR1 LNHDA and CDR2 SQIVND (reference sequence). The CDR3 runs to 14 residues. The CDR3 bases are TGTGCCAGTAGTATTCAGGGTATAGGCACTGAAGCTTTCTTT. It encodes CASSIQGIGTEAFF.

The V and J genes are TRBV5-1 and TRBJ1-4; the D gene is possibly TRBD1 (5 bases). Germline CDR1 and CDR2: SGHRS and YFSETQ. V lost 2 bases to trimming and J lost 2 bases, with 13 bases between them. This CDR3 contains 16 residues. CDR3 amino acids: CASSFIASGTNEKLFF. The DNA of the CDR3 is TGCGCCAGCAGCTTTATTGCGTCAGGGACTAATGAAAAACTGTTTTTT.

The chain has TRBV6-5 and TRBJ1-2; 7 bases map to TRBD1. The V gene's germline CDR1 is MNHEY and CDR2 SVGAGI. J lost 6 bases, V lost 5 bases, and 12 bases had no gene match. The CDR3 spans 15 residues. The CDR3 DNA reads TGTGCCAGCAGTATACAGGGGAGTGGTTCTGATGGCTACACCTTC. Translation gives CASSIQGSGSDGYTF.

The V gene is TRBV18, the J gene TRBJ1-1, with 7 bases that match TRBD1. Trimming cost V 6 bases and J 8 bases; bases outside gene matches: 9. The CDR3 has 13 residues. From germline, CDR1 is KGHSH and CDR2 LQKENI. The CDR3 bases are TGTGCCAGCTCCCCGAACGACAGGGTCGAAGCTTTCTTT. Translated, it gives CASSPNDRVEAFF.

The J gene is TRBJ1-1, the V gene TRBV6-1, with D possibly matching TRBD1 (5 bases). CDR3 length: 13 residues. V gave up 7 bases and J gave up 8 bases, with 17 bases separating them. The V gene's germline CDR1 is MNHNS and CDR2 SASEGT. The CDR3 here is CASTHGGEAEAFF. DNA for the CDR3: TGTGCCAGCACCCACGGGGGGGAGGCCGAAGCTTTCTTT.

CDR3 loop: CSVRPAPNYGYTF. The CDR3 coding sequence is TGCAGCGTCAGACCGGCCCCTAACTATGGCTACACCTTC. The rearrangement joins TRBV29-1 to TRBJ1-2; D gene unclear. V shed 6 bases and J shed 0 bases, with 11 bases lying between them. Germline V lookup: CDR1 SQVTM, CDR2 ANQGSEA. The CDR3 sequence is 13 residues long.

The V gene is TRBV7-2, the J gene TRBJ2-7; D is undetermined. Germline CDR1 and CDR2: SGHTA and FQGNSA. Deletions cut 4 bases from V and 4 bases from J, with 8 bases between. This CDR3 has 12 amino acids. CDR3: CASSSSRYEQYF. Here the CDR3 DNA reads TGTGCCAGCAGCTCAAGTCGATACGAGCAGTACTTC.

The V gene is TRBV11-2, the J gene TRBJ1-1; tentative D call: TRBD1 (5 bases). V dropped 6 bases and J dropped 5 bases, with 19 bases sitting between them. The CDR3 is 15 amino acids. CDR1 and CDR2 (germline): SGHAT, FQNNGV. The CDR3 sequence: CASSSNLAGQTEAFF. CDR3 nucleotide sequence: TGTGCCAGCAGTTCAAACCTGGCAGGGCAAACTGAAGCTTTCTTT.

This clone was recorded only once. This chain uses TRBV6-6 with TRBJ1-1, with D hard to call. CDR1 is MNHNY and CDR2 is SVGAGI in the germline V gene (reference sequence). There are 14 residues in the CDR3. V gave up 4 bases and J gave up 0 bases, with 9 bases separating them. CDR3 sequence reads: CASSLTQMNTEAFF. The CDR3 region has the DNA TGTGCCAGCAGTTTGACCCAAATGAACACTGAAGCTTTCTTT.

This chain uses TRBV9 with TRBJ1-1, with D unresolved. Trimming removed 0 bases at V and 1 base at J, with 16 bases between. Germline CDR1 is SGDLS and CDR2 is YYNGEE. The CDR3 runs 17 residues. The CDR3 here is CASSVAGGGLTNTEAFF. As DNA, the CDR3 is TGTGCCAGCAGCGTAGCAGGAGGAGGACTGACGAACACTGAAGCTTTCTTT.